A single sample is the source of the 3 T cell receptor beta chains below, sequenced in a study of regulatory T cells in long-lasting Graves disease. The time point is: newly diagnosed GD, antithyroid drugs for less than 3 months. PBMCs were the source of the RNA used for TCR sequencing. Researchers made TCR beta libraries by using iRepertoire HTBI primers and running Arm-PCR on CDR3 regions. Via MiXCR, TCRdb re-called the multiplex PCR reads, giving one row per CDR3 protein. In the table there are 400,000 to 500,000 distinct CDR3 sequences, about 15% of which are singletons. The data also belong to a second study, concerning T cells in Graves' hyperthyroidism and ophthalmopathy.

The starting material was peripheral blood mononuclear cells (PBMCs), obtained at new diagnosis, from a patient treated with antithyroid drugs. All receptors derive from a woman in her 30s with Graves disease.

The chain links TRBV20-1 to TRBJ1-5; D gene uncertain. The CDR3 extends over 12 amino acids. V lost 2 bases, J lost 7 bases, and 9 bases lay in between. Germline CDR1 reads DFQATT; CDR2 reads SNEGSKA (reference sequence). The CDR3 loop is CSARSVGQPQHF. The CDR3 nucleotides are TGCAGTGCTAGATCGGTCGGGCAGCCCCAGCATTTT.

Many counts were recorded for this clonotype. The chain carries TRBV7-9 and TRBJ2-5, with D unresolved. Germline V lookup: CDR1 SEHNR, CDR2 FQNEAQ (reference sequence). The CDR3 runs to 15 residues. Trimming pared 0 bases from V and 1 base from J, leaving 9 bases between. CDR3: CASSLAPGIQETQYF. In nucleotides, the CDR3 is TGTGCCAGCAGCTTAGCCCCCGGAATCCAAGAGACCCAGTACTTC.

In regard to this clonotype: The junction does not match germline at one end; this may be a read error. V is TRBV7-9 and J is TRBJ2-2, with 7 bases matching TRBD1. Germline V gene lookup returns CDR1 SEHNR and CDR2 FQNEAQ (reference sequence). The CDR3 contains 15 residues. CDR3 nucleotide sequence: TGTGCCAGCAGCTCACGACAGGGCCGCACCGGGGAGCTGTCTTTT. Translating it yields CASSSRQGRTGELSF.